A single sample gave rise to the 2 T cell receptor beta chains below, sequenced in a study of cytomegalovirus exposure and HLA in healthy donors. The PCR was carried out with 60 Vbeta primers and 13 Jbeta primers. This table comes from immunoSEQ multiplex PCR, and its TCRdb copy is limited to in-frame clones, with some not included. Among approximately 150,000 clones, around two thirds were seen once, and the ten largest hold 10%. Source material: PBMCs. The receptors stem from a young man in good health and CMV-seropositive.

The chain has TRBV5-5 and TRBJ2-7; 8 nucleotides agree with TRBD1. CDR3 length: 15 residues. The J segment lost 4 bases and the V segment lost 1 base, leaving 7 bases of the junction unmatched. Per germline, CDR1 SGHKS and CDR2 YYEKEE (reference sequence). CDR3 bases: TGTGCCAGCAGCTTGCGGCGGCAGGGGGCTTACGAGCAGTACTTC. Encoded protein: CASSLRRQGAYEQYF.

This clone has just a few counts. The chain couples TRBV11-3 to TRBJ2-3; 10 bases align to TRBD1. The CDR3 runs to 13 residues. Germline lookup yields CDR1 SGHNT and CDR2 YENEEA. J gave up 14 bases and V 3 bases, and 8 bases lay outside the gene matches. The CDR3 spells CASSFEAGDRGYF. CDR3 sequence (DNA): TGTGCCAGCAGCTTCGAGGCGGGGGACAGGGGGTATTTT.